The clone carrying this TCR beta chain appeared many times. Antigen: not known. Trimming left V 7 bases short and J 5 bases short, with 15 bases between. There are 14 residues in the CDR3. The data originate from a study of identical twins. After template switching added a universal primer site, the resulting cDNA carried unique molecular identifiers. Using its own MiXCR run on the 5' RACE reads, TCRdb lists one record per CDR3 protein. Of about 330,000 distinct CDR3 sequences in the sample, over 9% are singletons; the top ten hold around 7.2%. Findings and limits, study-wide: Beta out-of-frame twin sharing showed a weaker excess. While abundant cord blood beta clonotypes carried fewer insertions, memory repertoires showed no such pattern.

Donors were all healthy Caucasians. Another study also made use of these data, one on yellow fever vaccine responses in identical twins.

Input material: CD8+ T cells sorted from blood. The chain uses TRBV12-3 or TRBV12-4 and TRBJ2-1; no firm D call. This clonotype was sampled from a woman between 18 and 30 years old in good health. CDR3 DNA sequence: TGTGCCAGCACCCCCCAGGAAGGGCACAATGAGCAGTTCTTC. Translated, it gives CASTPQEGHNEQFF.